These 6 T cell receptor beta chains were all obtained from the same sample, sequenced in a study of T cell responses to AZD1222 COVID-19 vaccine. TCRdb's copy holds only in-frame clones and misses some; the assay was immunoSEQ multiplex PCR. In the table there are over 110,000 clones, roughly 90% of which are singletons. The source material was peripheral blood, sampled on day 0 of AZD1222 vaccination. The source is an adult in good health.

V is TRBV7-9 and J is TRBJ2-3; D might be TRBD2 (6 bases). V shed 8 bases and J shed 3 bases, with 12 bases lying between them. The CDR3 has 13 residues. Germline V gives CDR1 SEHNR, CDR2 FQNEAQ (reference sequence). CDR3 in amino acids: CASGLASTDTQYF. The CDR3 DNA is TGTGCCAGCGGTCTAGCGTCAACAGATACGCAGTATTTT.

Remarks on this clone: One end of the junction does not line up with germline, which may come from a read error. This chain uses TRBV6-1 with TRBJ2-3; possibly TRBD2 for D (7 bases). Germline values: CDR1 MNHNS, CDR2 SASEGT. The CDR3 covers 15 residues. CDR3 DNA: TGTGCCAGCAGTGATAATACAGGGAGGGGGGATACGTATCATTTT. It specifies CASSDNTGRGDTYHF.

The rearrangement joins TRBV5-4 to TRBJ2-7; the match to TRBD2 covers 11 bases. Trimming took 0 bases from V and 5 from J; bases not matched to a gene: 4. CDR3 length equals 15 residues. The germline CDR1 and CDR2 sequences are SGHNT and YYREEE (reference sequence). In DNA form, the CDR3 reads TGTGCCAGCAGCTTGGTGCTAGCGGGGGGAAACGAGCAGTACTTC. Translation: CASSLVLAGGNEQYF. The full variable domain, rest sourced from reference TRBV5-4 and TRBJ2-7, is ETGVTQSPTHLIKTRGQQVTLRCSSQSGHNTVSWYQQALGQGPQFIFQYYREEENGRGNFPPRFSGLQFPNYSSELNVNALELDDSALYLCASSLVLAGGNEQYFGPGTRLTVT.

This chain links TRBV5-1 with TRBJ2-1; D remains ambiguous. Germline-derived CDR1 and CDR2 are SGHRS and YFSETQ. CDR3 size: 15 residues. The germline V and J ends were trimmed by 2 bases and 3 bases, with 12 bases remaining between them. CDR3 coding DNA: TGCGCCAGCAGCTTAGAGCGTCTCTTCTACAATGAGCAGTTCTTC. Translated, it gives CASSLERLFYNEQFF.

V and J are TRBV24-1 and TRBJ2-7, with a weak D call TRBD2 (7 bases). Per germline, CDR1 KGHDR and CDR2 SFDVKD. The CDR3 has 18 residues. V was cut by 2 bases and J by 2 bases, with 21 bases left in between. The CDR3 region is CATSDSSGEAGHTYEQYF. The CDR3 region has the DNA TGTGCCACCAGTGATTCCTCAGGGGAAGCGGGGCATACCTACGAGCAGTACTTC.

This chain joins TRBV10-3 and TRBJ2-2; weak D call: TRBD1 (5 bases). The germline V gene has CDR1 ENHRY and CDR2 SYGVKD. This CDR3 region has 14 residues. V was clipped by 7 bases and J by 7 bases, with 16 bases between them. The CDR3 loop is CAIKEIQGSGELFF. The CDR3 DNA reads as TGTGCCATCAAAGAAATTCAGGGTAGCGGGGAGCTGTTTTTT.